The TCR beta chain described here comes from a study of shared clonotypes between healthy human individuals. General study points: Represented diversity, genetic and exposure-history alike, was limited by few donors. Several donors shared about 4.8% of their naive CD4 clonotypes.

Trimming cost V 1 base and J 5 bases, with 9 bases left between them. Germline CDR1 SGHTA, CDR2 FQGTGA. This CDR3 contains 13 residues. Notes on this clone: No antigen is known for it.

Generated by immunoSEQ multiplex PCR, the TCRdb table keeps only in-frame clones and is missing some. This sample carries under 2,000,000 clones, about 95% of them seen once, and the ten largest clones take less than 1.5%. The naive CD8 population came from CD45RO-negative cells selected for CCR7, without terminally differentiated effector memory CD45RA+ cells. This rearrangement joins TRBV7-3 to TRBJ2-7; tentative D call: TRBD1 (6 bases). The source is a man between 18 and 35 years old in good health. Sequenced input: naive CD8+ T cells sorted from blood. The CDR3 bases are TGTGCCAGCAGCTTAAGTCACAGGGACGAGCAGTACTTC. Its protein product is CASSLSHRDEQYF.